This T cell receptor (beta chain) was sequenced for a study of blood T cell repertoires in COVID-19. Study details: Researchers got acute and convalescent COVID-19 samples from the United States, Italy and Spain. The cDNA or gDNA used as material had been derived from T cells, B-cell-depleted T cells, or PBMCs.

Germline values: CDR1 KGHDR, CDR2 SFDVKD. The CDR3 runs 15 residues. V lost 3 bases, J lost 1 base, and 3 bases stayed unmatched. Original handling: For nucleated cells, counts were estimated from reference gene primer amplification. Assay: immunoSEQ multiplex PCR; the TCRdb copy retains only in-frame clones and omits some. The V and J calls and the clone size are those of that table, but D and trimming were determined from the DNA. The table shows about 250,000 clones, with 85% to 90% occurring only once. Which cohort a participant joined came from the clinical history participants gave. Sample: PBMCs or T cells enriched from blood (not recorded which). The TCR originated in a man in his forties who had recovered from COVID-19. The chain is built from TRBV24-1 and TRBJ1-2; 8 positions agree with TRBD1. CDR3 amino acids: CATSDGTGNNYGYTF. CDR3 nucleotide sequence: TGTGCCACCAGTGATGGGACAGGAAATAACTATGGCTACACCTTC.